Shown below are 17 T cell receptor beta chains from a single sample sequenced in a study of T-cell reconstitution after alpha-beta-depleted transplantation in children. Unique molecular identifiers were incorporated during preparation of the TCRbeta library. TCRdb independently ran MiXCR on the PCR reads; one entry per CDR3 protein. This sample yields about 640,000 distinct CDR3 sequences, of which about an eighth are seen a single time; around 2.2% belongs to the top ten. This sample comprised PBMCs, mostly from graft donor cells, obtained 360 days after TCRalphabeta/CD19-depleted stem cell transplant. These TCRs come from a male patient between 5 and 17 years old who had a stem cell transplant for acute myeloid leukemia, so the T cells may come from the graft donor.

This clonotype has a count of ten or more. A junction end diverges from the germline sequence, so it may reflect a read error. The chain carries TRBV7-2 and TRBJ2-7, with TRBD2 matching 12 bases. The length of the CDR3 is 14 residues. Germline CDR1 and CDR2: SGHTA and FQGNSA. The CDR3 DNA reads as TGCGCCAGCAGCTTGGCCCTAGCGGGAGGGGAGCAGTACTTC. Amino acids: CASSLALAGGEQYF.

This clonotype was picked up many times. The J gene is TRBJ2-5, the V gene TRBV20-1; 7 bases match TRBD2. Germline loops: CDR1 DFQATT, CDR2 SNEGSKA (reference sequence). This CDR3 has 16 amino acids. V lost 0 bases to trimming and J lost 2 bases; unmatched junction nucleotides: 9. In nucleotides, the CDR3 is TGCAGTGCTAGAGATTGGGGCGGGAGCTGGCAAGAGACCCAGTACTTC. It encodes CSARDWGGSWQETQYF.

V is TRBV7-3 and J is TRBJ1-6, with D perhaps matching TRBD1 (6 bases). The CDR3 has 15 amino acids. Germline V CDR1 and CDR2: SGHTA, FQGTGA. Trimming pared 2 bases from V and 6 bases from J, leaving 11 bases between. The CDR3 sequence: CASSLLGQSNSPLHF. CDR3 coding DNA: TGTGCCAGCAGCTTATTAGGACAGAGTAATTCACCCCTCCACTTT.

This clonotype was observed at least ten times. The chain uses TRBV24-1 and TRBJ2-1; 7 nucleotides agree with TRBD2. CDR3 length: 16 residues. Germline trimming cut 9 bases from V and 0 bases from J; bases unmatched to any gene: 10. Per the germline V gene, CDR1 is KGHDR and CDR2 is SFDVKD. Written as DNA, the CDR3 is TGTGCCACCCGAGCGGGGACTCTGAGCTCCTACAATGAGCAGTTCTTC. Translating gives CATRAGTLSSYNEQFF.

There are a few counts of this clonotype. This chain joins TRBV7-3 and TRBJ2-3, with 7 nucleotides matching TRBD1. This CDR3 is 15 amino acids long. Germline V gives CDR1 SGHTA, CDR2 FQGTGA. V lost 5 bases, J lost 2 bases, and 7 bases stayed unmatched. The CDR3 loop is CASSRTGSPTDTQYF. The CDR3 DNA follows: TGTGCCAGCAGCCGGACAGGATCCCCCACAGATACGCAGTATTTT.

There are a few counts of this clonotype. This sequence joins TRBV4-3 and TRBJ2-5; weak D call: TRBD2 (7 bases). The germline V and J ends were trimmed by 1 base and 4 bases, with 22 bases remaining between them. CDR3 length: 18 amino acids. Per germline, CDR1 LGHNA and CDR2 YSLEER. CDR3 amino acids: CASSQGTLGGLGAETQYF. CDR3 in DNA: TGCGCCAGCAGCCAAGGAACCCTGGGGGGGCTAGGCGCAGAGACCCAGTACTTC.

This clonotype has more than one count but fewer than ten. The rearrangement links TRBV6-4 to TRBJ2-3; 9 positions agree with TRBD2. Germline values: CDR1 MRHNA, CDR2 SNTAGT. This CDR3 is built from 14 residues. Trimming removed 6 bases from V and 9 bases from J; junction bases left unmatched: 10. CDR3 sequence reads: CASRPAGGPGTQYF. In DNA, the CDR3 is TGTGCCAGCAGACCTGCGGGAGGGCCGGGGACGCAGTATTTT.

The V call is TRBV29-1, the J call TRBJ2-3; D tentatively fits TRBD1 or TRBD2 (6 bases each). Germline V lookup: CDR1 SQVTM, CDR2 ANQGSEA. Deletions cut 8 bases from V and 1 base from J, with 22 bases between. The CDR3 is 16 amino acids. CDR3 sequence (DNA): TGCAGCCCTTTCGTGATTTCCGGGGGCGGCACAGATACGCAGTATTTT. Its translation: CSPFVISGGGTDTQYF.

This clonotype has more than one count but fewer than ten. The V call is TRBV7-3, the J call TRBJ2-7; 10 bases line up with TRBD2. The J segment lost 3 bases and the V segment lost 5 bases, leaving 7 bases of the junction unmatched. The CDR3 has 15 amino acids. The germline V gene has CDR1 SGHTA and CDR2 FQGTGA. CDR3 coding DNA: TGTGCCAGCAGCCCACTAGCGGGACTTCGCTACGAGCAGTACTTC. It codes for CASSPLAGLRYEQYF. The complete variable domain, with remaining parts taken from reference TRBV7-3 and TRBJ2-7, reads GAGVSQTPSNKVTEKGKYVELRCDPISGHTALYWYRQSLGQGPEFLIYFQGTGAADDSGLPNDRFFAVRPEGSVSTLKIQRTERGDSAVYLCASSPLAGLRYEQYFGPGTRLTVT.

V is TRBV12-3 or TRBV12-4 and J is TRBJ2-5; D gene uncertain. CDR3 length equals 13 residues. Deletions cut 6 bases from V and 7 bases from J, with 15 bases between. The CDR3 sequence is CASRSAPAVTQYF. CDR3 sequence (DNA): TGTGCCAGCAGATCGGCCCCGGCCGTGACCCAGTACTTC.

The CDR3 DNA reads TGTGCCATCAGTGAGTCTTGGCTAGCACAAGAGACCCAGTACTTC. It translates to CAISESWLAQETQYF. The V gene is TRBV10-3, the J gene TRBJ2-5; TRBD2 might be the D (5 bases). Germline CDR1 ENHRY, CDR2 SYGVKD. Trimming pared 0 bases from V and 2 bases from J, leaving 10 bases between. This CDR3 is built from 15 residues.

This clonotype was seen ten or more times. V and J are TRBV12-3 or TRBV12-4 and TRBJ2-2; D perhaps matches TRBD1 (5 bases). The CDR3 sequence is 15 residues long. The V end lost 5 bases, the J end lost 0 bases, and 10 bases lay between the germline ends. CDR3 nucleotides: TGTGCCAGCAGTGAACAGGTTCCGAACACCGGGGAGCTGTTTTTT. It encodes CASSEQVPNTGELFF.

This clonotype was seen at least ten times. This sequence joins TRBV6-2 or TRBV6-3 and TRBJ2-7, with 15 bases identical to TRBD2. The CDR3 spans 18 residues. Germline loops: CDR1 MNHEY, CDR2 SVGEGT. V lost 7 bases, J lost 5 bases, and 15 bases stayed unmatched. CDR3 region: CASISLPGLAGGLDEQYF. DNA for the CDR3: TGTGCCAGCATCTCACTCCCGGGACTAGCGGGAGGCTTGGACGAGCAGTACTTC.

Only a few counts were recorded for this clonotype. V usage is TRBV24-1 and J usage is TRBJ2-3, with TRBD2 identical over 8 bases. The V gene's germline CDR1 is KGHDR and CDR2 SFDVKD. This CDR3 has 16 residues. With V trimmed by 2 bases and J by 6 bases, 9 bases remained unmatched. CDR3 in DNA: TGTGCCACCAGTGATTCACTAGCGGAGAGGTGGGATACGCAGTATTTT. It encodes CATSDSLAERWDTQYF.

This clonotype has a count of ten or more. V usage is TRBV7-2 and J usage is TRBJ2-7; maybe TRBD2 (5 bases). This CDR3 region has 13 residues. CDR1 SGHTA and CDR2 FQGNSA come from the germline V gene. The germline V and J ends were trimmed by 5 bases and 4 bases, with 12 bases remaining between them. This CDR3 reads CASSPLRVYEQYF. The CDR3 DNA reads TGTGCCAGCAGCCCCTTGCGGGTGTACGAGCAGTACTTC. The whole variable domain, filled in from reference TRBV7-2 and TRBJ2-7, reads GAGVSQSPSNKVTEKGKDVELRCDPISGHTALYWYRQSLGQGLEFLIYFQGNSAPDKSGLPSDRFSAERTGGSVSTLTIQRTQQEDSAVYLCASSPLRVYEQYFGPGTRLTVT.

This clonotype was seen repeatedly, ten times or more. The rearrangement links TRBV28 to TRBJ2-7; TRBD1 aligns across 7 bases. This CDR3 has 15 amino acids. J lost 0 bases, V lost 5 bases, and 7 bases had no gene match. Germline lookup yields CDR1 MDHEN and CDR2 SYDVKM. The chain's CDR3 is CASSTPGTVSYEQYF. The CDR3 coding sequence is TGTGCCAGCAGTACCCCCGGGACAGTCTCCTACGAGCAGTACTTC.

This clonotype was counted only a few times. This sequence joins TRBV7-9 and TRBJ2-7; possible D gene TRBD1, 6 bases. In germline, CDR1 is SEHNR, CDR2 FQNEAQ (reference sequence). The CDR3 totals 13 residues. Trimming removed 9 bases at V and 4 bases at J, with 16 bases between. The chain's CDR3 is CARNQTGSYEQYF. CDR3 coding DNA: TGTGCCAGAAATCAGACAGGTTCATACGAGCAGTACTTC.